The clone carrying this T cell receptor beta chain was observed a handful of times. These data belong to a study of T-cell reconstitution after alpha-beta-depleted transplantation in children. This CDR3 is built from 15 residues. Trimming cost V 2 bases and J 8 bases, with 15 bases left between them. Preparation of the TCRbeta library was carried out with unique molecular identifiers. TCRdb reprocessed the PCR reads via MiXCR and lists one record per CDR3 protein. This sample has hundreds of thousands of distinct CDR3 sequences, with around 7.7% found just once. This chain links TRBV12-3 or TRBV12-4 with TRBJ1-4, with no clear D. The starting material was PBMCs, mostly from graft donor cells, obtained 360 days after TCRalphabeta/CD19-depleted stem cell transplant. The clonotype was recovered from a male patient aged 2-15 years who had a stem cell transplant for acute myeloid leukemia, so the T cells may come from the graft donor. CDR3 DNA sequence: TGTGCCAGCAGTTTACAGGAAACCTCGCGCGAAAAACTGTTTTTT. Translation: CASSLQETSREKLFF.